This TCR beta chain was obtained from a study of blood T cells in healthy people across ages. Overall study results and limits: Estimates of diversity drawn from one million T cells were considered underestimates. Not knowing donor CMV status may have confounded expanded clonotype changes.

For this clonotype: Its antigen is still unknown. Compared with germline, one end of the junction differs, possibly owing to a read error.

The CDR3 runs to 17 residues. Germline CDR1 LGHDT, CDR2 YNNKEL (reference sequence). For the second PCR, which ran for about 7 to 12 cycles, a sample-barcoded 5' primer and a J-beta primer mix were used. TCRdb called the 5' RACE reads again in MiXCR, with one record for every CDR3 protein. This sample yields over a million distinct CDR3 sequences, of which 42% are seen a single time; less than 8% belongs to the top ten. Aged roughly 6 to 95, donors were systemically healthy Caucasians from Russia. Each donor supplied roughly 9 milliliters of peripheral blood. The sequence was collected from a woman aged 18-29 years in good health. This rearrangement joins TRBV3-1 to TRBJ2-5, with D possibly called TRBD1 or TRBD2 (5 bases each). The sequenced sample consisted of blood. The CDR3 is CASSKGTKWVTQETRFF. The DNA of the CDR3 is TGTGCCAGCAGTAAGGGGACCAAATGGGTTACACAAGAGACCCGGTTCTTC.